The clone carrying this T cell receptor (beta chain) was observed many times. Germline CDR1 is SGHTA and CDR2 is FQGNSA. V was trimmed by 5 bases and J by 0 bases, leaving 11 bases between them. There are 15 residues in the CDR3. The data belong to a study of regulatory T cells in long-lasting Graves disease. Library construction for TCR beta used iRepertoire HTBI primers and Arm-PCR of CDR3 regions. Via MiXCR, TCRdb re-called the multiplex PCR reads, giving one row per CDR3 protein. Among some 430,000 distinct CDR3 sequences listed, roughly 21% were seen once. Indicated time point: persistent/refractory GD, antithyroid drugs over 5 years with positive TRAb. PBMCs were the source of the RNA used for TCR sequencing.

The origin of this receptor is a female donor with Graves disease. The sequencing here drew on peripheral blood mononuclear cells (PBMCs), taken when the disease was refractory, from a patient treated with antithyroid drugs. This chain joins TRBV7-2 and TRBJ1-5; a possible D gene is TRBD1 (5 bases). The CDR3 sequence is CASSQGATSNQPQHF. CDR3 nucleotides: TGTGCCAGCAGCCAAGGGGCAACTAGCAATCAGCCCCAGCATTTT. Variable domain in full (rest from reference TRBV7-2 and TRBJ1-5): GAGVSQSPSNKVTEKGKDVELRCDPISGHTALYWYRQSLGQGLEFLIYFQGNSAPDKSGLPSDRFSAERTGGSVSTLTIQRTQQEDSAVYLCASSQGATSNQPQHFGDGTRLSIL.